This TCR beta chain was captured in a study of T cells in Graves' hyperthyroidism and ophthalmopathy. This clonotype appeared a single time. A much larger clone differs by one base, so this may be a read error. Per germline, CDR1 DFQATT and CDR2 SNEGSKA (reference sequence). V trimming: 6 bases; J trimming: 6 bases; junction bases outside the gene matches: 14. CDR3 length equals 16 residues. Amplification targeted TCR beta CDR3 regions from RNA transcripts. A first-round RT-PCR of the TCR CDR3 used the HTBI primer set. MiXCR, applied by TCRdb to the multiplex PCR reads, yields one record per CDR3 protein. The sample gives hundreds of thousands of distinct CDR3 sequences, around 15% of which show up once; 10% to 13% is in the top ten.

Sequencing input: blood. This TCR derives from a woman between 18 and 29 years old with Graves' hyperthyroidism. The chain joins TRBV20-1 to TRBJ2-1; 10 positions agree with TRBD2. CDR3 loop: CSAQARTSGYSNEQFF. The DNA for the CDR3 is TGCAGTGCCCAGGCGCGGACTAGCGGCTACTCCAATGAGCAGTTCTTC.